This T cell receptor beta chain was obtained from a study of metastatic and nonmetastatic thyroid tumors. Study-level background: The authors compared repertoires across blood and tumor or nodule tissue from malignant and benign thyroid patients. Findings and caveats of the study: Malignant thyroid tumors reportedly had TCR beta diversity that was significantly higher than in benign nodules, in blood and tumor.

Each patient went into thyroid surgery without having received any treatment. On this clone itself: Its antigen is currently unknown.

How the authors handled the data: For papillary thyroid cancer, a distant-metastasis classifier was constructed from CDR3 differences observed across clinicopathological groups. TCRdb redid the clone calls on the PCR reads using MiXCR. The V and J calls reflect TCRdb's pipeline rather than the authors' work. The sample carries about 15,000 clones, about 31% recorded once. Sequenced input: blood. This TCR was recovered from a female donor with papillary thyroid cancer or a benign thyroid nodule (not recorded which). Some clones in this sample may be carry-over from other donors' samples.

CDR3 nucleotides: TGCGCCAGCAGCGGGGTCCATGGCTACACCTTC. Translating it yields CASSGVHGYTF. J is TRBJ1-2 and V is TRBV10-2; D remains unclear. The V end was cut by 6 bases, the J end by 6 bases, with 8 bases between. The germline CDR1 and CDR2 sequences are WSHSY and SAAADI. There are 11 residues in the CDR3.